Included here is one TCR beta chain sequence, with context. This sample is drawn from a study of early T cells in non-severe SARS-CoV-2 infection. Trimming took off 5 bases at V and 2 bases at J, with 10 bases between the two ends. From germline, CDR1 is MDHEN and CDR2 SYDVKM. This CDR3 comprises 13 residues. The library protocol tagged individual cDNA molecules with unique molecular identifiers. MiXCR, applied by TCRdb to the 5' RACE reads, yields one record per CDR3 protein. The sample shows roughly 50,000 distinct CDR3 sequences, less than 9.5% of them seen only once. V and J are TRBV28 and TRBJ2-7; D is unclear. The origin of this receptor is an adult who was a healthcare worker with PCR-confirmed SARS-CoV-2 infection or an uninfected control (not recorded which). This sample comprised whole blood, obtained at baseline. This CDR3 is CASSPGSAYEQYF. As DNA, the CDR3 is TGTGCCAGCAGTCCCGGGTCAGCCTACGAGCAGTACTTC.